Included here is one TCR beta chain sequence, with context. It has no known antigen specificity. This record belongs to a study of cytomegalovirus exposure and HLA in healthy donors (dated by TCRdb to 2017 to 2019). In the study overall: An earlier analysis of roughly 610 of the donors reported around 280 Gb of sequence data and around 110 million unique TCR beta sequences obtained from some 200 million T cells. About 320 gigabases of sequencing data and some 85 million unique TCR sequences were included in an early release covering roughly 700 HLA-typed donors. Of the roughly 400 genotyped donors, less than 90% were placed in the genetic ancestry cluster associated with self-reported Caucasian donors. The study aimed to test whether signatures of past pathogen exposure could be identified by cataloging public T cell receptors. The study profiled the T cell repertoires of 500 to 800 subjects by immunosequencing and related them to cytomegalovirus serostatus. A separate validation cohort of roughly 110 different subjects was used in addition to the roughly 640-subject first cohort. To predict cytomegalovirus infection status, the study combined high-throughput TCR immunosequencing, statistical association of individual TCRs with disease status, and machine learning. In a later analysis, previously published TCR beta repertoires from hundreds of donors were re-analyzed and high-resolution HLA genotyping was added so that TCR occurrence patterns could be studied. The later analysis used no new phenotypic data to find candidate immune exposures, relying instead on TCR beta sequences and their occurrence across donors. To decide whether each TCR beta V gene segment behaved as functional or pseudogenic, an earlier analysis of fewer than 750 of the donors relied on high-throughput TCR beta sequencing. Donor age, sex, ethnicity and CMV serostatus were compiled together with the repertoire data. A later genetic analysis used genome-wide SNP genotypes for about three fifths of the roughly 700 donors, treating that subset as a discovery cohort. Every discovery cohort repertoire had been produced on one sequencing platform. Class I and class II HLA loci were covered by the typing at four-digit resolution. The number of typed donors differed by locus: about 620-640 for A, B, C, DRB1 and DQB1; roughly 510 for DQA1; fewer than 610 for DPA1; and 450 to 480 for DPB1. Because of strong linkage in the cohort, four to six DR-DQ haplotypes were treated as single units for association and clustering. Among a few hundred genotyped donors of the cohort, an average of approximately 250,000 unique TCR beta nucleotide sequences were sequenced per donor, roughly 20% of them non-productive. What the study reported, not specific to this receptor: Some IMGT-functional V segments, including TRBV6-2 and TRBV6-3, could not be told apart with the 87-base-pair reads, so those segments were excluded. The earlier analysis of 587 of the donors excluded 15 to 20 rarely observed V segments, including chromosome 9 orphons, because counts were too low. Linkage disequilibrium might explain the correlated functional status among segregating V segments, but an unknown experimental factor could not be excluded. A later analysis found that most CMV-associated TCR beta chains appeared HLA-restricted, with HLA associations seemingly driven largely by CMV exposure. CMV serostatus was the only immune exposure information available for the cohort. Assigning TCR associations to individual alleles was difficult when HLA alleles, especially DR and DQ, strongly co-occurred. A later genetic analysis reported fewer N-insertions in productive TCRs among donors in an Asian-associated ancestry cluster than the roughly 700-donor mean. In a later analysis, TCR association rates were found to vary across HLA loci, with the most associated TCRs seen for DRB1 alleles and the fewest for HLA-C alleles. Several of the top co-occurrence clusters appeared to be linked to parvovirus B19, influenza, CMV and Epstein-Barr virus, according to a later analysis. In an earlier analysis of more than 450 of the donors, most TCR beta V segments were observed in productive rearrangements about 87% or about 30% of the time, broadly matching IMGT annotations. The study gave a list of under 200 TCR beta chains associated with cytomegalovirus. Because HLA typing was missing for some donors at each locus, association tests included only the typed subset. It was suggested by the authors that the approach could potentially be generalized to other disease states and immunological phenotypes. A group of highly shared sequence variants was considered likely to be a technical artifact of the sequencing pipeline. In both the original and validation cohorts, the classifier was reported to diagnose cytomegalovirus status with high specificity and sensitivity. The cohort was sequenced for TCR beta chains only, and without alpha or paired-chain data the features that could be detected were limited. In a later analysis, HLA-associated TCR beta chains showed more clonal expansion and lower generation probabilities than non-associated chains that were equally common. Sequencing depth was assumed to be roughly uniform across donors in the presence/absence analyses, though that assumption may not hold. A few of the identified cytomegalovirus-associated TCR beta chains were confirmed in vitro to be specific for cytomegalovirus antigens. Across donors, most TCR sequences were observed very rarely, whereas some public TCRs were present in many individuals. A later analysis associated 15,000 or so TCR beta sequences with specific HLA alleles at a false discovery rate of 0.05. A later genetic analysis associated a missense DCLRE1C variant with V-gene and J-gene trimming of TCR beta chains, and an independent cohort replicated the association. A further reported finding was that TCR beta sequences accurately predicted the HLA-A and HLA-B alleles for most subjects in the first cohort.

CDR1 and CDR2 were assigned from the germline V gene as SGDLS and YYNGEE. Between the V and J ends, shortened by 0 bases and 5 bases respectively, the junction contains 5 bases. Taken from cysteine to phenylalanine, the CDR3 has 12 residues. The entry retains the CDR3 DNA only, 36 bases that are in frame from base 1. Library creation used the immunoSEQ multiplex PCR assay. For the multiplex PCR, a mixture combining 60 forward primers for TCR Vbeta segments and 13 reverse primers for TCR Jbeta segments was used. A multiplex PCR assay on genomic DNA amplified the CDR3 region of rearranged TCR beta genes. On the Illumina HiSeq System, the amplified TCR beta libraries were sequenced as 87-base-pair reads. The paper's processing steps were these. In a later analysis, tens of millions of unique TCR beta chains were counted across the roughly 610 repertoires, and roughly 11 million of these chains were shared by at least two donors. Raw reads were error-corrected and collapsed into unique sequences with a nearest-neighbor algorithm that merged closely related sequences to remove PCR and sequencing errors. To assign V, D and J gene segments, CDR3 sequences were aligned to IMGT reference sequences. For a sequence to be retained, at least a six-nucleotide match to both a V gene segment and a J gene segment was required. A rearrangement was called productive if the CDR3 had no stop codons and remained in frame with V and J, and every other rearrangement was called non-productive. Following IMGT convention, CDR3 was defined as the stretch from the second conserved V-encoded cysteine to the conserved J-encoded phenylalanine. The earlier analysis of 500 to 750 of the donors excluded any sequence lacking an unambiguous match to a single V gene segment. An earlier analysis of almost 600 of the donors classified V segments as functional when productive rearrangements were above 56.7% and as segregating when the standard deviation between donors was above 5%. A statistical classification framework was built for diagnosing cytomegalovirus status from the catalog of TCR beta chain sequences. In a later analysis, V and J genes were assigned by comparing TCR nucleotide sequences against IMGT/GENE-DB human TR gene sequences. Using the TCRdist pipeline, a later analysis assigned CDR3 sequences along with most-parsimonious VDJ recombination scenarios. In a later analysis, each TCR beta chain was defined by its CDR3 amino acid sequence together with its V-gene family, and reads lacking a unique V-gene family were excluded. In a later analysis, fewer than 600 highly shared, low-generation-probability nucleotide sequences were removed to address suspected cross-contamination and a sequencing artifact. In a later analysis, a clonal expansion index for each public chain was calculated from normalized within-repertoire ranks of inferred template counts. In a later analysis, generation probabilities were computed with a VDJ recombination model fitted to out-of-frame rearrangements, and the resulting probabilities were checked against IGoR. A later analysis scored TCR-TCR, TCR-HLA and TCR-CMV co-occurrence with hypergeometric tests, applying a repertoire-size bias correction to TCR pairs. To estimate false discovery rates, a later analysis permuted the HLA or CMV assignments 20 times. In a later analysis, co-occurring TCRs were grouped using DBSCAN, with TCRdist sequence similarity added in when clustering inside HLA-allele-positive subsets. Co-occurrence clustering excluded repertoires with fewer than 30,000 or more than 120,000 public chains, plus five with anomalous nucleotide sharing. The table was pulled from immuneACCESS by TCRdb, which kept in-frame rearrangements only. Such tables lose some clones; where checked, under half of the loss comes from unresolved V genes, and the rest has no known cause. Clone size and the V and J calls come from that table; the DNA yielded D and trimming. This sample's records show 200,000 to 250,000 clones. In total, the top ten clones hold over 0.75% of the sample.

In total, roughly 670 healthy bone marrow donors made up the cohort. Cohort members were all nominally healthy when sampled, although unrecorded immune exposures were likely present. The donor tested CMV seropositive, placing the donor among the 310 or so seropositive members of the cohort. A peripheral blood sample was collected from each donor, and TCR beta sequencing was performed on peripheral blood mononuclear cells. The Qiagen DNeasy Blood Extraction Kit was used to extract genomic DNA from the blood cell samples. The clonotype comes from a woman aged 25 to 39 in good health and CMV-seropositive. The sample consisted of PBMCs. The sequence is built from TRBV9 and TRBJ2-5; the D gene assignment is ambiguous. The CDR3 reads as follows: CASSVGSETQYF. At the DNA level, the sequence is TGTGCCAGCAGCGTAGGTAGCGAGACCCAGTACTTC.